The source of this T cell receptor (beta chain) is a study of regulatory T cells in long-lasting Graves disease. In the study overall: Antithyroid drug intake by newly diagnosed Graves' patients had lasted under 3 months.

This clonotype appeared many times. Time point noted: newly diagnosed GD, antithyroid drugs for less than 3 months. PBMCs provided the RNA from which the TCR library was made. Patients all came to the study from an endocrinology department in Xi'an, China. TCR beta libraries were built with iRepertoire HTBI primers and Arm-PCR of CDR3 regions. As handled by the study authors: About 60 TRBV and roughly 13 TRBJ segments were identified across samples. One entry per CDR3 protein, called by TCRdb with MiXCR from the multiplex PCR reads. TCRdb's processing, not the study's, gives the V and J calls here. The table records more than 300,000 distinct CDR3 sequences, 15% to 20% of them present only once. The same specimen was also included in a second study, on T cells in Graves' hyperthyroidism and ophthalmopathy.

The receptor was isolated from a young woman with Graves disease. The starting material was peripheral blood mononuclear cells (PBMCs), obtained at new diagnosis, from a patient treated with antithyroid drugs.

CDR3 coding DNA: TGTGCCTGGAGCCCAGGAGGTGACAGGGCATTCTTT. This sequence encodes CAWSPGGDRAFF. This chain links TRBV30 with TRBJ1-1; 7 bases are shared with TRBD1. The CDR3 spans 12 residues. V was pared by 3 bases and J by 14 bases, with 12 bases of the junction left unmatched. Per germline, CDR1 GTSNPN and CDR2 SVGIG (reference sequence).